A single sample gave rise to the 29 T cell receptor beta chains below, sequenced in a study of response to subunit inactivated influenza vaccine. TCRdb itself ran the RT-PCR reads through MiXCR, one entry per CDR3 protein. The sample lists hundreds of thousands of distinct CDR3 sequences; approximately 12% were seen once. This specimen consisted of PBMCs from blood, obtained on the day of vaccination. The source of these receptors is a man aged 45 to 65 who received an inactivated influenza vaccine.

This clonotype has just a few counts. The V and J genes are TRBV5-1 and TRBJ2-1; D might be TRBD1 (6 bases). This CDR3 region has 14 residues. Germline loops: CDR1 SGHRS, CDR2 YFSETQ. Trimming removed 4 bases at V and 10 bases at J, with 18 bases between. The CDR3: CASSPSGTYQEQFF. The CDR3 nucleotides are TGCGCCAGCAGCCCGTCCGGGACATACCAAGAGCAGTTCTTC.

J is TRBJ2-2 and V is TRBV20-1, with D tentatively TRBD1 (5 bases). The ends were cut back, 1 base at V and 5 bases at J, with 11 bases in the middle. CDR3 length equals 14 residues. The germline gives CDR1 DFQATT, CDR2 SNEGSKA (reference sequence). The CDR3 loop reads CSARGAGLTGELFF. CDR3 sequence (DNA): TGCAGTGCTAGAGGGGCAGGGCTTACCGGGGAGCTGTTTTTT.

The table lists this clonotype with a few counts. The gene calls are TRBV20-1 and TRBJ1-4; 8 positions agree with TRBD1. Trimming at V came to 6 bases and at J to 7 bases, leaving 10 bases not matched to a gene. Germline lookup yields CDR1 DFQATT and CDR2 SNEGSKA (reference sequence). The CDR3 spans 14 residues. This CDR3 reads CSATQGARGEKLFF. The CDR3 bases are TGCAGTGCAACTCAGGGGGCGCGCGGTGAAAAACTGTTTTTT.

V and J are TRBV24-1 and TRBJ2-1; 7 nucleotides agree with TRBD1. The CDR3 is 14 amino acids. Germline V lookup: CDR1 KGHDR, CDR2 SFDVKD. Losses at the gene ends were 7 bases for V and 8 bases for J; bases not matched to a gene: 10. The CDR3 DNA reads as TGTGCCACCAGGGGAGTGACAGGGTCCGATGAGCAGTTCTTC. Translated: CATRGVTGSDEQFF.

As DNA, the CDR3 is TGTGCCAGCAGCCCCTTTTTGGGGGCCGACGCAGATACGCAGTATTTT. Its translation: CASSPFLGADADTQYF. The rearrangement links TRBV7-9 to TRBJ2-3; maybe TRBD1 (6 bases). The germline V gene has CDR1 SEHNR and CDR2 FQNEAQ (reference sequence). V lost 5 bases, J lost 4 bases, and 19 bases lay in between. The CDR3 consists of 16 residues.

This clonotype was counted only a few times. In DNA form, the CDR3 reads TGTGCCAGCAGTGAGGGCAGGGGTCAAGAGACCCAGTACTTC. It is translated as CASSEGRGQETQYF. The V call is TRBV2, the J call TRBJ2-5, with D maybe TRBD1 (6 bases). The CDR3 is 14 amino acids. Trimming left V 3 bases short and J 2 bases short, with 10 bases between. Germline CDR1 and CDR2: SNHLY and FYNNEI.

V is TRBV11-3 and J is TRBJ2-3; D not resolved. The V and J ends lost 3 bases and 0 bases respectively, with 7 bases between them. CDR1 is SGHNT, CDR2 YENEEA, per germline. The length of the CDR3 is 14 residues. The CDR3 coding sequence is TGTGCCAGCAGCTTCGACGGGAGCACAGATACGCAGTATTTT. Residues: CASSFDGSTDTQYF.

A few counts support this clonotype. CDR3 region: CASSLRSGGAGQPQHF. Written as DNA, the CDR3 is TGTGCCAGCAGCTTACGAAGCGGGGGGGCAGGACAGCCCCAGCATTTT. This chain joins TRBV7-8 and TRBJ1-5; possible D gene TRBD1, 6 bases. Germline-derived CDR1 and CDR2 are SGHVS and FQNEAQ. The CDR3 has 16 residues. V was pared by 2 bases and J by 7 bases, with 18 bases between. Looking up the rest from reference TRBV7-8 and TRBJ1-5 gives the full variable domain: GAGVSQSPRYKVAKRGQDVALRCDPISGHVSLFWYQQALGQGPEFLTYFQNEAQLDKSGLPSDRFFAERPEGSVSTLKIQRTQQEDSAVYLCASSLRSGGAGQPQHFGDGTRLSIL.

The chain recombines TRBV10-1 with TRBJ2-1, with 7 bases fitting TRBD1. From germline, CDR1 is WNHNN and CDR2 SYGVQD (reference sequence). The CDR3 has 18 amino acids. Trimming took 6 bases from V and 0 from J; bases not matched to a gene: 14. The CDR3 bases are TGCGCCAGCAGCCCCGGGACAGTCTTTTTGAGCTCCTACAATGAGCAGTTCTTC. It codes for CASSPGTVFLSSYNEQFF.

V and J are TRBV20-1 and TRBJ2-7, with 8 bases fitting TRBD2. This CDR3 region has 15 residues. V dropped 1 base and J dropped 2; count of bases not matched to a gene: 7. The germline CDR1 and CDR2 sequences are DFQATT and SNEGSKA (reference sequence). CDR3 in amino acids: CSARGGRLSAYEQYF. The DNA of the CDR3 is TGCAGTGCTAGAGGCGGGAGGTTATCCGCCTACGAGCAGTACTTC.

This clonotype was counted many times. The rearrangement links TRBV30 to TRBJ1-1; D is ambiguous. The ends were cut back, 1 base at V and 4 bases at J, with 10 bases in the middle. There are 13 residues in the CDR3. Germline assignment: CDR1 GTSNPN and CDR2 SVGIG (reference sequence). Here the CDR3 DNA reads TGTGCCTGGAGTGCGAACTTGGGCACTGAAGCTTTCTTT. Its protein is CAWSANLGTEAFF.

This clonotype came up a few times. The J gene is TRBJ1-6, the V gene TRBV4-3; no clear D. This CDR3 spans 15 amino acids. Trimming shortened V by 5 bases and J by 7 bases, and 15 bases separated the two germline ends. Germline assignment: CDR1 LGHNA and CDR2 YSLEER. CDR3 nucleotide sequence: TGCGCCAGCAGCTCTCAGAGCACTGCAAATTCACCCCTCCACTTT. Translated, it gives CASSSQSTANSPLHF.

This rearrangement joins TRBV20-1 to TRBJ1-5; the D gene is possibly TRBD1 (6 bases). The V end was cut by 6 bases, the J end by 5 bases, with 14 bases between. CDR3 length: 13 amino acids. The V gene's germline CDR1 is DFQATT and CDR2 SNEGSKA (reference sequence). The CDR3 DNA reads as TGCAGTGCCAAGAGACAGGCGGATCAGCCCCAGCATTTT. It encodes CSAKRQADQPQHF.

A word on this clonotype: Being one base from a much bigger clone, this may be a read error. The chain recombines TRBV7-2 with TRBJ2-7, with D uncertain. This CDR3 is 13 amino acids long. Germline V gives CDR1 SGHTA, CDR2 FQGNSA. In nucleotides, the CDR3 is TGTGCCGGCAGCTCCCAACACTCGTCCGAGCAGTACTTC. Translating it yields CAGSSQHSSEQYF.

In DNA, the CDR3 is TGTGCCAGCAGCCCGGACAGGGTTGGGCCCCAGCATTTT. This gives the protein CASSPDRVGPQHF. The V call is TRBV3-1, the J call TRBJ1-5; 8 nucleotides align to TRBD1. Germline CDR1 LGHDT, CDR2 YNNKEL (reference sequence). J was trimmed by 9 bases and V by 4 bases; bases with no gene match: 5. This CDR3 spans 13 amino acids.

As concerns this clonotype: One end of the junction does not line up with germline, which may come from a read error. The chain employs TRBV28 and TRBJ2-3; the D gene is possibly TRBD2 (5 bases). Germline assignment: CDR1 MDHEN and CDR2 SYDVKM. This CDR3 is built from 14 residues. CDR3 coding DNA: TGTGCCAGCAGTTTCAGCGGTAGCACAGATACGCAGTGTTTT. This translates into CASSFSGSTDTQCF.

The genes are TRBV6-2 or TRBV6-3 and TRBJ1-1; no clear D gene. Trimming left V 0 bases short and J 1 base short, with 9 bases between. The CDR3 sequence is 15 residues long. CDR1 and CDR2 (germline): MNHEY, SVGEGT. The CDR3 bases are TGTGCCAGCAGTTACTCGATAGCAAAGAACACTGAAGCTTTCTTT. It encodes CASSYSIAKNTEAFF.

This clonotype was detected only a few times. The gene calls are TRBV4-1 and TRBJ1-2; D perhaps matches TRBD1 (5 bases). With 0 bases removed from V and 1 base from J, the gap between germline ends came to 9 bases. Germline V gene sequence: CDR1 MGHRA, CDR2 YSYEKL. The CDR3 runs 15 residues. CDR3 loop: CASSQEQAINYGYTF. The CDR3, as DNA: TGCGCCAGCAGCCAAGAACAGGCCATTAACTATGGCTACACCTTC.

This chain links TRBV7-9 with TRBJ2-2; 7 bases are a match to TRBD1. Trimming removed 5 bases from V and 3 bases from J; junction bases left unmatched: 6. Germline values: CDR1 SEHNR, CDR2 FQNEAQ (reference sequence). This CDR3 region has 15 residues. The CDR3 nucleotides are TGTGCCAGCAGCCGTACAGGGGAAGACACCGGGGAGCTGTTTTTT. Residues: CASSRTGEDTGELFF. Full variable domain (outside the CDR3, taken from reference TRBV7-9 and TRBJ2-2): DTGVSQNPRHKITKRGQNVTFRCDPISEHNRLYWYRQTLGQGPEFLTYFQNEAQLEKSRLLSDRFSAERPKGSFSTLEIQRTEQGDSAMYLCASSRTGEDTGELFFGEGSRLTVL.

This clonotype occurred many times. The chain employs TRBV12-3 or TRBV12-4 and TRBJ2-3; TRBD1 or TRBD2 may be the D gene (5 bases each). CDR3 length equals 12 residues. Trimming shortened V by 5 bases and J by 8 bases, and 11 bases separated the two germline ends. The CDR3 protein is CASSPFGGTQYF. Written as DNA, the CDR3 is TGTGCCAGCAGTCCCTTTGGGGGTACGCAGTATTTT.

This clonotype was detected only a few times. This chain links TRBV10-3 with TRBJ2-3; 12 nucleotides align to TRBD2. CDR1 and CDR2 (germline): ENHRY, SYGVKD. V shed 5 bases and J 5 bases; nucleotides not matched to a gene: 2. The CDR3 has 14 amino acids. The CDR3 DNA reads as TGTGCCATCAGTACTAGCGGGGGGAAAGATACGCAGTATTTT. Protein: CAISTSGGKDTQYF.

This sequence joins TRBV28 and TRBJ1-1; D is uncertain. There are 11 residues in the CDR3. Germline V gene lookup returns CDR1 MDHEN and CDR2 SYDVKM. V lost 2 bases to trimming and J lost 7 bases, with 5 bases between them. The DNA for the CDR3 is TGTGCCAGCAGTTTAGGGTTTGAAGCTTTCTTT. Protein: CASSLGFEAFF.

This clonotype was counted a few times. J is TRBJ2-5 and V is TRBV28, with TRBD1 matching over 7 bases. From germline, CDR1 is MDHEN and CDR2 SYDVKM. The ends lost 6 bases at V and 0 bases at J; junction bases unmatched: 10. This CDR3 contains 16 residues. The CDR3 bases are TGTGCCAGCAGAGTTCTTTCGACAGGGTACCAAGAGACCCAGTACTTC. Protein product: CASRVLSTGYQETQYF. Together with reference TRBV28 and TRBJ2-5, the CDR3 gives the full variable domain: DVKVTQSSRYLVKRTGEKVFLECVQDMDHENMFWYRQDPGLGLRLIYFSYDVKMKEKGDIPEGYSVSREKKERFSLILESASTNQTSMYLCASRVLSTGYQETQYFGPGTRLLVL.

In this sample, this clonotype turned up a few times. The CDR3 spells CASSLVQQYF. The DNA for the CDR3 is TGCGCCAGCAGCTTGGTCCAGCAGTACTTC. The chain combines TRBV5-1 with TRBJ2-7, with D uncertain. This CDR3 has 10 amino acids. The V gene lost 0 bases and the J gene lost 8 bases, with 3 bases spanning the gap. Germline CDR1 reads SGHRS; CDR2 reads YFSETQ.

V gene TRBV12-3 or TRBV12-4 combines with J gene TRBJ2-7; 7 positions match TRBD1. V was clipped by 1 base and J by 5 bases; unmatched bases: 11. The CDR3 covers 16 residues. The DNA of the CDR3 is TGTGCCAGCAGTTTAGAGCGAGGGACAGTTCACGACGAGCAGTACTTC. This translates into CASSLERGTVHDEQYF.

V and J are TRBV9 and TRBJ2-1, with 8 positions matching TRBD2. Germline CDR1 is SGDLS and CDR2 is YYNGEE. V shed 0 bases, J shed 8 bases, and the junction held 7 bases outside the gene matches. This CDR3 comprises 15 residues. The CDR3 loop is CASSVEDGRAYEQFF. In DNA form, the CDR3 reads TGTGCCAGCAGCGTAGAGGACGGGAGGGCCTATGAGCAGTTCTTC.

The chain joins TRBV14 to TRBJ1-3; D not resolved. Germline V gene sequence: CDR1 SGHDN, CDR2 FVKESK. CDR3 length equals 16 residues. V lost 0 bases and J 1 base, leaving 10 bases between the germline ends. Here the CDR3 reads CASSQDDRPSGNTIYF. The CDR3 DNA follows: TGTGCCAGCAGCCAAGATGATCGGCCTTCTGGAAACACCATATATTTT.

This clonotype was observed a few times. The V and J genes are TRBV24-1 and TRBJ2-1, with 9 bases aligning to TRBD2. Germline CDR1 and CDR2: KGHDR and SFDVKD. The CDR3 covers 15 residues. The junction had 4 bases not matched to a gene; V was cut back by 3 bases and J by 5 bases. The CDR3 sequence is CATSDRTSVHNEQFF. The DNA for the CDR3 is TGTGCCACCAGTGATAGGACTAGCGTTCACAATGAGCAGTTCTTC.

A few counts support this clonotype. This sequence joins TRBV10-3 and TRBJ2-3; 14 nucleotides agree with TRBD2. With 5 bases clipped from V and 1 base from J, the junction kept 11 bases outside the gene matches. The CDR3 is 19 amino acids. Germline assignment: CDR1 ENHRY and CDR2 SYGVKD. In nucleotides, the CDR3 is TGTGCCATCAGTCGAGCGGCGGGACTAGCGGGGGACGGCACAGATACGCAGTATTTT. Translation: CAISRAAGLAGDGTDTQYF.